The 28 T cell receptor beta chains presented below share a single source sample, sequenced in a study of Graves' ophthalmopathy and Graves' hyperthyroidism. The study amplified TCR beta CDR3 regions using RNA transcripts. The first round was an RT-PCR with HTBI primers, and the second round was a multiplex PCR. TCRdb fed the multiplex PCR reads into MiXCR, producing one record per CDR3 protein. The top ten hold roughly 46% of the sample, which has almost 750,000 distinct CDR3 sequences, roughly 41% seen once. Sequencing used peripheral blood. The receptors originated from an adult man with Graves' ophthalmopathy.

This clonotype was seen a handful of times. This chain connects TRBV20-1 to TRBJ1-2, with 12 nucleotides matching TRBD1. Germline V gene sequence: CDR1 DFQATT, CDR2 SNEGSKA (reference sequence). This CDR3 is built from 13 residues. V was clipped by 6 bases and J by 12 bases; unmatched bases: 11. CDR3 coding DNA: TGCAGTGCCCGGGCGGGACAGGGGGCTTCTCACACCTTC. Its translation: CSARAGQGASHTF.

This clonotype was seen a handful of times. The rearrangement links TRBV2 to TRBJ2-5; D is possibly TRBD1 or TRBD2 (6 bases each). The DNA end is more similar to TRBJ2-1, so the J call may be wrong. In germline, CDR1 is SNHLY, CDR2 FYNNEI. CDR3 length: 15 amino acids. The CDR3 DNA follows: TGTGCCAGCAGTGACGAAAGGGGGGCGGTCGATGAGCAGTTCTTC. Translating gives CASSDERGAVDEQFF.

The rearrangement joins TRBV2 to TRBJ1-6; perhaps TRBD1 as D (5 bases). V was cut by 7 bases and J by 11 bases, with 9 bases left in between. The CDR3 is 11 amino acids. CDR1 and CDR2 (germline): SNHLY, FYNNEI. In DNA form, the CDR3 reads TGTGCCAGCAAGGGGCAAACACCCCTCCACTTT. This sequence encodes CASKGQTPLHF.

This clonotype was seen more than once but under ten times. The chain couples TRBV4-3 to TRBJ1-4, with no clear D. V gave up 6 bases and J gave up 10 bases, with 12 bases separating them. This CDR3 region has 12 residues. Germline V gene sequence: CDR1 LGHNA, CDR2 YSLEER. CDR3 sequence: CASSEPSAKLFF. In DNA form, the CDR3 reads TGCGCCAGCAGTGAACCATCTGCAAAACTGTTTTTT.

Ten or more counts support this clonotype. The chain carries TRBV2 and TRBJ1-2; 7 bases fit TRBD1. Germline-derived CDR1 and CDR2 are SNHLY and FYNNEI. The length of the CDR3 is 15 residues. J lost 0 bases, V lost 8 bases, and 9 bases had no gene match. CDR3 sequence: CASVFRTGANYGYTF. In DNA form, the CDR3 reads TGTGCCAGCGTTTTCCGGACAGGAGCTAACTATGGCTACACCTTC.

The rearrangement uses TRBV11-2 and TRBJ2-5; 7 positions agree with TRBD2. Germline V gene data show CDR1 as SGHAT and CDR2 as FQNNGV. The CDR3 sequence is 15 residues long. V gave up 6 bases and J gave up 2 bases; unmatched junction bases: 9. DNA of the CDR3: TGTGCCAGCAGGCGCGGGAGAGTCCCGCAAGAGACCCAGTACTTC. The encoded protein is CASRRGRVPQETQYF.

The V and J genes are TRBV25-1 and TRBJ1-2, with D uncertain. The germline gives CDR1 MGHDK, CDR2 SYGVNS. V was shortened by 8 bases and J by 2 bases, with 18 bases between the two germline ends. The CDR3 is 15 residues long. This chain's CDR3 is CASSPATNINYGYTF. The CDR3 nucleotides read TGTGCCAGCTCACCCGCCACCAACATAAACTATGGCTACACCTTC.

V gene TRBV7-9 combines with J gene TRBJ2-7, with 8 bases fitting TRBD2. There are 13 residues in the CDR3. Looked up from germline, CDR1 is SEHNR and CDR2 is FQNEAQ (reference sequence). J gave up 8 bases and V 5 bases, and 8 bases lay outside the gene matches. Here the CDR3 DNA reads TGTGCCAGCAGCCACCTCGGGAGGGCTAAGCAGTACTTC. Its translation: CASSHLGRAKQYF.

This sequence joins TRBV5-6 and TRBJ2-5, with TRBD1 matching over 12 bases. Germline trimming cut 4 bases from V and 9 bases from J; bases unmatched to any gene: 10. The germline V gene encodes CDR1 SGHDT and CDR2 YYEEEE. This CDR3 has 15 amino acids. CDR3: CASSAPGQGAMAQYF. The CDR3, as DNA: TGTGCCAGCAGCGCACCGGGACAGGGGGCGATGGCCCAGTACTTC.

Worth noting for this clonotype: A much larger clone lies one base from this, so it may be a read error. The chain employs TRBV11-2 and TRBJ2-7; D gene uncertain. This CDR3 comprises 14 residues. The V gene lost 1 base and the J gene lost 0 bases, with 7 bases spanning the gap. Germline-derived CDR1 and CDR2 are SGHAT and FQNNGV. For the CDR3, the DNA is TGTGCCAGCAGCTTAGTCCCCAGCTCCTACGAGCAGTACTTC. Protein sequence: CASSLVPSSYEQYF.

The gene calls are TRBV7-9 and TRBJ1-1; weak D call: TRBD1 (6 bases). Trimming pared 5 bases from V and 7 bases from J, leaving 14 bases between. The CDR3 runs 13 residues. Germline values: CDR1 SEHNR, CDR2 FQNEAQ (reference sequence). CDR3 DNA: TGTGCCAGCAGCCCACAGGGAAGGAATGAAGCTTTCTTT. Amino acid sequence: CASSPQGRNEAFF.

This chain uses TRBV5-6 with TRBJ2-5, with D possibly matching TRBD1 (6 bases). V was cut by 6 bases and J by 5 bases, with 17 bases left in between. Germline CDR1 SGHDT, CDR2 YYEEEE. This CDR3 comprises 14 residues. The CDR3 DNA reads TGTGCCAGCATGGCTGTGGGACACACGGAGACCCAGTACTTC. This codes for CASMAVGHTETQYF. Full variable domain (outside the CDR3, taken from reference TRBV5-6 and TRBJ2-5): DAGVTQSPTHLIKTRGQQVTLRCSPKSGHDTVSWYQQALGQGPQFIFQYYEEEERQRGNFPDRFSGHQFPNYSSELNVNALLLGDSALYLCASMAVGHTETQYFGPGTRLLVL.

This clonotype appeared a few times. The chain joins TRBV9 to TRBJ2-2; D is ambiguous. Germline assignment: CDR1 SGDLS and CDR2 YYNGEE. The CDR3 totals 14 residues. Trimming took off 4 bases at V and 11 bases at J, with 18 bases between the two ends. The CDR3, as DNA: TGTGCCAGCAGCCCAAACGCGGTTACCCCAGAGCTGTTTTTT. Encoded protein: CASSPNAVTPELFF.

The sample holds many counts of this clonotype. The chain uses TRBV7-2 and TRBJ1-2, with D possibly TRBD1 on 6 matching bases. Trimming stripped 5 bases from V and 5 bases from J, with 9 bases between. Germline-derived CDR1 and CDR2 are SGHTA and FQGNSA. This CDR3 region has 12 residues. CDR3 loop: CASSPQGYGYTF. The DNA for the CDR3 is TGTGCCAGCAGCCCCCAGGGGTATGGCTACACCTTC.

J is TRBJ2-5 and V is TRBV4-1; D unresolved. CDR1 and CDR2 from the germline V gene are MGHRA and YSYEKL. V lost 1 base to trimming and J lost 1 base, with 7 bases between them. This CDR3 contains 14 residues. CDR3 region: CASSQVWGQETQYF. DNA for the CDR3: TGCGCCAGCAGCCAAGTGTGGGGCCAAGAGACCCAGTACTTC.

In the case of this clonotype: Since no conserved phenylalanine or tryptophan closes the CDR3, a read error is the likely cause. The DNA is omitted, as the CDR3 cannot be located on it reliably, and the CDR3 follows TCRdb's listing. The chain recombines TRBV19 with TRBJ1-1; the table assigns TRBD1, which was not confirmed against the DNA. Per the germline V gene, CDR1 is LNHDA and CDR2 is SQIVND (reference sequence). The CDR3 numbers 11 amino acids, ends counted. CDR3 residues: CASNPRDRGFY.

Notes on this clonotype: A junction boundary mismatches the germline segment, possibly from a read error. CDR3 amino acids: CASNLGGAYEQYF. CDR3 DNA sequence: TGTGCCAGCAACTTAGGCGGGGCATACGAGCAGTACTTC. The chain combines TRBV7-9 with TRBJ2-7; possible D gene TRBD2, 6 bases. The CDR3 totals 13 residues. Germline V gives CDR1 SEHNR, CDR2 FQNEAQ (reference sequence).

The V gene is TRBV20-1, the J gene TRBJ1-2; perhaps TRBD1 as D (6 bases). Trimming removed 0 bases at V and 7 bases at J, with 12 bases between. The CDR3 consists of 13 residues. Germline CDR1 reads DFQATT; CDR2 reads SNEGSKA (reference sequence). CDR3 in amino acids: CSARDGGEAGYTF. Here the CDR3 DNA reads TGCAGTGCTAGAGATGGGGGCGAGGCTGGCTACACCTTC.

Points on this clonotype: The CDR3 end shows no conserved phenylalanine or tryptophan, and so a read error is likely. Written as DNA, the CDR3 is TGTGCCAGCAGTTATCCCGGGACAGGGGGTAGCGAGCAGTACTGC. It codes for CASSYPGTGGSEQYC. This chain joins TRBV25-1 and TRBJ2-7; 11 bases align to TRBD1. Germline loops: CDR1 MGHDK, CDR2 SYGVNS. With 5 bases clipped from V and 6 bases from J, the junction kept 9 bases outside the gene matches. This CDR3 spans 15 amino acids.

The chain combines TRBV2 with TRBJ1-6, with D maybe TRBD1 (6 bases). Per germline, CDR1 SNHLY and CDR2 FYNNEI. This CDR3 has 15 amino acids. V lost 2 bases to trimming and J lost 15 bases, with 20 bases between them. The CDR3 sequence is CASSEWDMDLSLLHF. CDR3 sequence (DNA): TGTGCCAGCAGTGAATGGGACATGGATCTTTCGCTCCTCCACTTT.

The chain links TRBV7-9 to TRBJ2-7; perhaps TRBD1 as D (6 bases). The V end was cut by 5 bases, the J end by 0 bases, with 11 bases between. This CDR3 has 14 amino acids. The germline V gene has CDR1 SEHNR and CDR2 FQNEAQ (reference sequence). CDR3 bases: TGTGCCAGCAGCACCAGGGACACCTCCTACGAGCAGTACTTC. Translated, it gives CASSTRDTSYEQYF.

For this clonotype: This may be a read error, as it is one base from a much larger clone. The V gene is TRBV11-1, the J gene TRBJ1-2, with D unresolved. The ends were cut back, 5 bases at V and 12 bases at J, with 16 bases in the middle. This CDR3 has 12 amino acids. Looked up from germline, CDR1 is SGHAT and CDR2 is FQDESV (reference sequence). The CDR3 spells CASSVGRNGHTF. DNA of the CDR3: TGTGCCAGCAGCGTCGGAAGGAACGGCCACACCTTC.

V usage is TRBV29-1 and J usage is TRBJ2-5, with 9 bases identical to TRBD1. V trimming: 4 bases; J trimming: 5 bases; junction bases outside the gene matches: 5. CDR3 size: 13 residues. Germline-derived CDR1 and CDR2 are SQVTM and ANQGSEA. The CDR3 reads CSVGGQGKETQYF. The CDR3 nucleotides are TGCAGCGTTGGCGGACAGGGGAAGGAGACCCAGTACTTC.

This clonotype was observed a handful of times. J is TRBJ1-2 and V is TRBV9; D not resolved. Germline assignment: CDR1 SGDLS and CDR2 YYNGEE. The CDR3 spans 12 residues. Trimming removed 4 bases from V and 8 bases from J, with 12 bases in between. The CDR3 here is CASSQHGSGYTF. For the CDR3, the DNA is TGTGCCAGCAGCCAACACGGGTCCGGCTACACCTTC.

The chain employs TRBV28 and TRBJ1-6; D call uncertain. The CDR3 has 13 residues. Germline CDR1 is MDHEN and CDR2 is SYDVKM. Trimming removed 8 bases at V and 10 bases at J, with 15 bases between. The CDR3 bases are TGTGCCAGCCGGATCGAGCTTGGGTCACCCCTCCACTTT. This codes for CASRIELGSPLHF.

The CDR3 is CASSESGERWHF. For the CDR3, the DNA is TGCGCCAGCAGTGAGTCAGGGGAGAGGTGGCATTTT. The V call is TRBV10-2, the J call TRBJ1-5, with D possibly being TRBD1 (5 bases). CDR3 length: 12 residues. Germline values: CDR1 WSHSY, CDR2 SAAADI. Trimming cost V 0 bases and J 15 bases, with 12 bases left between them.

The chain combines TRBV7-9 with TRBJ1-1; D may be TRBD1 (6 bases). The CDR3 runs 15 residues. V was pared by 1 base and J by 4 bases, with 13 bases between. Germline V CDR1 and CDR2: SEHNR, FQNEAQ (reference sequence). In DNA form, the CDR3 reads TGTGCCAGCAGCTTAGACCAGGGGAGGGCCACTGAAGCTTTCTTT. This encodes CASSLDQGRATEAFF.

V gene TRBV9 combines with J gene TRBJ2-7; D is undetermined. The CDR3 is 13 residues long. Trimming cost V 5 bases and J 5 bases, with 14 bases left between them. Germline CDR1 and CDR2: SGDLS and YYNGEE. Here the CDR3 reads CASSLEAYNEQYF. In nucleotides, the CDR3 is TGTGCCAGCAGTTTAGAGGCGTACAACGAGCAGTACTTC.